The rows below give T cell receptor beta chains drawn from one sample of a study of blood T cell repertoires in COVID-19. Libraries were prepared by immunoSEQ multiplex PCR; TCRdb keeps only in-frame clonotypes and omits some of them. This table has 300,000 to 400,000 clones, under 95% appearing once. Sequencing used peripheral blood. The receptors come from a woman aged 18-29 years who had recovered from COVID-19. The CDR3 runs from the conserved cysteine through the conserved F or W. D genes are given only for firm matches. Clone size is given for some rows only: seen once, a few or many times, or a class if the clone is expanded.

V: TRBV4-3
D: TRBD1
size: NA
J: TRBJ1-4
CDR3: CASSQERTGGRTNEKLFF
DNA: TGCGCCAGCAGCCAAGAGAGGACAGGGGGCCGAACTAATGAAAAACTGTTTTTT

V: TRBV9
D: TRBD2
size: NA
J: TRBJ2-3
CDR3: CASSETSGSTDTQYF
DNA: TGTGCCAGCAGCGAGACTAGCGGATCCACAGATACGCAGTATTTT

V: TRBV27
D: TRBD2
size: NA
J: TRBJ2-3
CDR3: CASSFGRWEGDTQYF
DNA: TGTGCCAGCAGTTTCGGGCGGTGGGAGGGGGATACGCAGTATTTT

V: TRBV6-2/TRBV6-3
D: NA
size: once
J: TRBJ1-2
CDR3: CASSYLGDAGSGYTF
DNA: TGTGCCAGCAGTTACTTAGGGGACGCGGGAAGTGGCTACACCTTC

V: TRBV3-1/TRBV3-2
D: TRBD2
size: NA
J: TRBJ2-3
CDR3: CASSQDRASGRFWDTQYF
DNA: TGTGCCAGCAGCCAAGATAGGGCTAGCGGGAGGTTCTGGGATACGCAGTATTTT

V: TRBV20-1
D: TRBD2
size: NA
J: TRBJ2-1
CDR3: CSASGLAGVGEQFF
DNA: TGCAGTGCTAGTGGGCTAGCGGGAGTGGGAGAGCAGTTCTTC

V: TRBV21-1
D: NA
size: NA
J: TRBJ2-1
CDR3: CASSDFKRDGLPEQFF
DNA: TGTGCCAGCAGTGATTTTAAGCGGGATGGATTGCCTGAGCAGTTCTTC

V: TRBV6-5
D: TRBD2
size: NA
J: TRBJ2-5
CDR3: CASSYSGREGETQYF
DNA: TGTGCCAGCAGTTACTCCGGGAGGGAGGGGGAGACCCAGTACTTC

V: TRBV30
D: TRBD1
size: NA
J: TRBJ1-4
CDR3: CAWDFGQGLNEKLFF
DNA: TGTGCCTGGGACTTCGGACAGGGCCTTAATGAAAAACTGTTTTTT

V: TRBV27
D: NA
size: NA
J: TRBJ2-3
CDR3: CASSPSGSRRDTQYF
DNA: TGTGCCAGCAGTCCGTCGGGGAGTCGGAGAGATACGCAGTATTTT

V: TRBV18
D: TRBD1
size: NA
J: TRBJ1-2
CDR3: CASSPRPTGEGYTF
DNA: TGTGCCAGCTCACCACGTCCTACAGGGGAGGGCTACACCTTC

V: TRBV5-1
D: NA
size: NA
J: TRBJ2-3
CDR3: CASSRGSTDTQYF
DNA: TGCGCCAGCAGCCGAGGGAGCACAGATACGCAGTATTTT

V: TRBV10-2
D: NA
size: NA
J: TRBJ1-5
CDR3: CASKENSNQPQHF
DNA: TGCGCCAGCAAGGAGAATAGCAATCAGCCCCAGCATTTT

V: TRBV11-2
D: TRBD2
size: NA
J: TRBJ2-3
CDR3: CASSRTSGMTDTQYF
DNA: TGTGCCAGCAGCCGGACTAGCGGGATGACAGATACGCAGTATTTT

V: TRBV24-1
D: TRBD1
size: NA
J: TRBJ1-5
CDR3: CATSDGDRGQPQHF
DNA: TGTGCCACCAGTGATGGGGACAGGGGTCAGCCCCAGCATTTT

V: TRBV18
D: NA
size: NA
J: TRBJ1-1
CDR3: CASSSLQGNTEAFF
DNA: TGTGCCAGCTCATCCCTCCAGGGGAACACTGAAGCTTTCTTT

V: TRBV6-2/TRBV6-3
D: TRBD2
size: NA
J: TRBJ2-5
CDR3: CASSYYASGTKKETQYF
DNA: TGTGCCAGCAGTTACTATGCTAGCGGGACGAAGAAAGAGACCCAGTACTTC

V: TRBV4-1
D: NA
size: NA
J: TRBJ1-1
CDR3: CASSQDSGGGSVSFF
DNA: TGCGCCAGCAGCCAAGATAGTGGGGGGGGGTCAGTGTCTTTCTTT

V: TRBV30
D: NA
size: NA
J: TRBJ1-2
CDR3: CAWRPTGNYGYTF
DNA: TGTGCCTGGAGGCCGACAGGAAACTATGGCTACACCTTC

V: TRBV6-5
D: NA
size: once
J: TRBJ2-6
CDR3: CATTMRGGANVLTF
DNA: TGTGCCACCACAATGCGGGGAGGGGCCAACGTCCTGACTTTC

V: TRBV5-1
D: NA
size: NA
J: TRBJ2-1
CDR3: CASSLGLPELYNEQFF
DNA: TGCGCCAGCAGCTTGGGACTCCCAGAACTATACAATGAGCAGTTCTTC

V: TRBV5-6
D: TRBD1
size: NA
J: TRBJ1-2
CDR3: CASSLGDRNNYGYTF
DNA: TGTGCCAGCAGCTTGGGGGACAGAAATAACTATGGCTACACCTTC

V: TRBV7-2
D: NA
size: once
J: TRBJ1-2
CDR3: CASSLLPPGVNYGYTF
DNA: TGTGCCAGCAGCTTATTACCCCCGGGGGTCAACTATGGCTACACCTTC

V: TRBV7-2
D: NA
size: NA
J: TRBJ1-2
CDR3: CASSLKAAYWGYTF
DNA: TGTGCCAGCAGCTTAAAAGCCGCCTATTGGGGCTACACCTTC

V: TRBV5-1
D: NA
size: NA
J: TRBJ2-2
CDR3: CASSLEHAGELFF
DNA: TGCGCCAGCAGCTTGGAACACGCCGGGGAGCTGTTTTTT

V: TRBV11-2
D: NA
size: NA
J: TRBJ2-3
CDR3: CASSARLERGTDTQYF
DNA: TGTGCCAGCAGCGCCCGACTGGAGCGGGGCACAGATACGCAGTATTTT

V: TRBV7-9
D: NA
size: NA
J: TRBJ1-1
CDR3: CAISVGNTEAFF
DNA: TGTGCCATCTCCGTCGGGAACACTGAAGCTTTCTTT

V: TRBV11-2
D: NA
size: NA
J: TRBJ1-6
CDR3: CASSRNRFMMMVRNSPLHF
DNA: TGTGCCAGCAGCCGCAACAGGTTCATGATGATGGTTCGTAATTCACCCCTCCACTTT

V: TRBV11-2
D: TRBD1
size: NA
J: TRBJ2-1
CDR3: CASSLEGQGADNEQFF
DNA: TGTGCCAGCAGCTTAGAAGGACAGGGGGCGGACAATGAGCAGTTCTTC

V: TRBV7-8
D: TRBD2
size: NA
J: TRBJ2-5
CDR3: CASSLQRLAEGGETQYF
DNA: TGTGCCAGCAGCCTTCAACGACTAGCGGAGGGGGGGGAGACCCAGTACTTC

V: TRBV9
D: NA
size: once
J: TRBJ2-5
CDR3: CASSGANEETQYF
DNA: TGTGCCAGCAGCGGGGCGAATGAAGAGACCCAGTACTTC

V: TRBV6-2/TRBV6-3
D: NA
size: NA
J: TRBJ2-1
CDR3: CASSYRKTNEQFF
DNA: TGTGCCAGCAGTTATCGGAAGACAAATGAGCAGTTCTTC

V: TRBV15
D: NA
size: NA
J: TRBJ1-2
CDR3: CATSRAGLGYTF
DNA: TGTGCCACCAGCAGAGCAGGGCTGGGCTACACCTTC

V: TRBV19
D: TRBD2
size: NA
J: TRBJ2-1
CDR3: CASSTTRLAGVDNEQFF
DNA: TGTGCCAGTAGTACTACCCGACTAGCGGGAGTCGACAATGAGCAGTTCTTC

V: TRBV11-3
D: TRBD1
size: NA
J: TRBJ1-2
CDR3: CASSFVQTDRGYGYTF
DNA: TGTGCCAGCAGCTTCGTTCAAACGGACAGGGGCTATGGCTACACCTTC

V: TRBV7-2
D: NA
size: NA
J: TRBJ1-3
CDR3: CASSPQIVSTIYF
DNA: TGTGCCAGCAGCCCCCAGATCGTGTCGACCATATATTTT

V: TRBV11-2
D: TRBD1
size: NA
J: TRBJ2-2
CDR3: CASSQDRGRRTGELFF
DNA: TGTGCCAGCAGCCAGGACAGGGGGCGTCGGACCGGGGAGCTGTTTTTT

V: TRBV19
D: NA
size: NA
J: TRBJ1-1
CDR3: CASTTGRLDTEAFF
DNA: TGTGCCAGTACCACAGGTCGTTTAGACACTGAAGCTTTCTTT

V: TRBV7-2
D: NA
size: NA
J: TRBJ1-4
CDR3: CASSLFKGREEKLFF
DNA: TGTGCCAGCAGCCTCTTTAAGGGGCGAGAGGAAAAACTGTTTTTT

V: TRBV7-2
D: TRBD2
size: NA
J: TRBJ2-2
CDR3: CASSSKAGGVGELFF
DNA: TGTGCCAGCAGCTCAAAAGCGGGAGGGGTCGGGGAGCTGTTTTTT

V: TRBV11-3
D: NA
size: NA
J: TRBJ2-1
CDR3: CASSLAYSGYVYNEQFF
DNA: TGTGCCAGCAGCTTAGCTTACAGCGGGTATGTCTACAATGAGCAGTTCTTC

V: TRBV27
D: NA
size: NA
J: TRBJ1-2
CDR3: CASSSEGRGYTF
DNA: TGTGCCAGCAGTTCGGAGGGGAGAGGCTACACCTTC

V: TRBV5-1
D: NA
size: few
J: TRBJ1-5
CDR3: CASSLEPAREPQHF
DNA: TGCGCCAGCAGCTTGGAACCCGCCAGGGAGCCCCAGCATTTT

V: TRBV9
D: NA
size: NA
J: TRBJ2-3
CDR3: CASSEGLGDTQYF
DNA: TGTGCCAGCAGCGAAGGACTGGGAGATACGCAGTATTTT

V: TRBV30
D: NA
size: NA
J: TRBJ1-3
CDR3: CAGVRGSGNTIYF
DNA: TGTGCCGGGGTTCGGGGGTCTGGAAACACCATATATTTT

V: TRBV29-1
D: NA
size: NA
J: TRBJ1-2
CDR3: CSVEVTESYGYTF
DNA: TGCAGCGTTGAAGTCACCGAGTCCTATGGCTACACCTTC

V: TRBV27
D: NA
size: NA
J: TRBJ2-1
CDR3: CASSAYRVSRSYNEQFF
DNA: TGTGCCAGCAGTGCCTACAGGGTCTCCCGCTCCTACAATGAGCAGTTCTTC

V: TRBV3-1/TRBV3-2
D: NA
size: NA
J: TRBJ1-2
CDR3: CASSPTGTYGYTF
DNA: TGTGCCAGCAGCCCGACAGGAACCTATGGCTACACCTTC

V: TRBV30
D: NA
size: NA
J: TRBJ2-1
CDR3: CAWSVLGGLNEQFF
DNA: TGTGCCTGGAGTGTACTAGGAGGGTTGAATGAGCAGTTCTTC

V: TRBV28
D: NA
size: NA
J: TRBJ1-2
CDR3: CASSLEGGDYGYTF
DNA: TGTGCCAGCAGCCTGGAGGGGGGGGACTATGGCTACACCTTC

V: TRBV12-5
D: TRBD2
size: NA
J: TRBJ2-1
CDR3: CASGLGGTITYNEQFF
DNA: TGTGCTAGTGGTTTGGGCGGGACTATTACCTACAATGAGCAGTTCTTC

V: TRBV15
D: NA
size: NA
J: TRBJ2-3
CDR3: CATSRDQGIGTDTQYF
DNA: TGTGCCACCAGCAGAGATCAGGGTATCGGCACAGATACGCAGTATTTT

V: TRBV6-5
D: NA
size: once
J: TRBJ2-2
CDR3: CASSYSGPTGELFF
DNA: TGTGCCAGCAGTTACTCTGGGCCCACCGGGGAGCTGTTTTTT

V: TRBV18
D: TRBD2
size: NA
J: TRBJ2-2
CDR3: CASSPLSGLMDTGELFF
DNA: TGTGCCAGCTCACCACTATCGGGACTAATGGACACCGGGGAGCTGTTTTTT

V: TRBV29-1
D: NA
size: NA
J: TRBJ1-1
CDR3: CSVPGQMNTEAFF
DNA: TGCAGCGTACCGGGACAAATGAACACTGAAGCTTTCTTT